Below are 27 T cell receptor beta chains sequenced from a single sample in a study of T cell repertoires in cytomegalovirus infection. From the reads, TCRdb called clonotypes with MiXCR, one entry per CDR3 protein. The sample includes about 460,000 distinct CDR3 sequences, 11% of them seen just once. The sequencing sample was made of PBMCs. The source of these receptors is a human donor in good health (CMV status not recorded). Some clones in this sample may be carry-over from other donors' samples.

This clonotype was counted ten times or more. This chain joins TRBV24-1 and TRBJ2-1, with D maybe TRBD1 (6 bases). With 5 bases removed from V and 10 bases from J, the gap between germline ends came to 8 bases. Germline loops: CDR1 KGHDR, CDR2 SFDVKD. The CDR3 has 11 amino acids. In DNA, the CDR3 is TGTGCCACCAGTGTGGGGACAGAGCAGTTCTTC. Translation: CATSVGTEQFF.

The table lists this clonotype with a few counts. This chain connects TRBV6-1 to TRBJ2-1; 9 bases fit TRBD1. Trimming cost V 2 bases and J 13 bases; bases outside gene matches: 12. The length of the CDR3 is 15 residues. The germline V gene has CDR1 MNHNS and CDR2 SASEGT. CDR3 sequence: CASSEPPTGGRGQFF. CDR3 nucleotides: TGTGCCAGCAGTGAACCGCCGACAGGGGGGCGAGGTCAGTTCTTC.

This clonotype was seen at least ten times. This chain uses TRBV7-9 with TRBJ2-1; 7 nucleotides match TRBD1. Germline loops: CDR1 SEHNR, CDR2 FQNEAQ (reference sequence). Unmatched junction bases numbered 13, after V lost 5 bases and J lost 9 bases. The CDR3 extends over 15 amino acids. As DNA, the CDR3 is TGTGCCAGCAGCCCCCGACAGGGTCCTTGGGGTGAGCAGTTCTTC. Translating it yields CASSPRQGPWGEQFF.

The chain joins TRBV5-1 to TRBJ2-3; 12 nucleotides line up with TRBD2. Trimming took 6 bases from V and 2 from J; bases not matched to a gene: 7. This CDR3 is 16 amino acids long. Germline values: CDR1 SGHRS, CDR2 YFSETQ. The CDR3 DNA follows: TGCGCCAGCACCGCCGGGACTAGCGGGCTCACAGATACGCAGTATTTT. It codes for CASTAGTSGLTDTQYF.

This clonotype has just a few counts. The chain recombines TRBV5-4 with TRBJ1-1; D remains unclear. V lost 4 bases and J lost 4, with 17 bases in between. Germline V gene lookup returns CDR1 SGHNT and CDR2 YYREEE (reference sequence). The CDR3 length is 15 residues. The CDR3 here is CASSGGPEGGTEAFF. CDR3 coding DNA: TGTGCCAGCAGCGGCGGGCCAGAGGGAGGCACTGAAGCTTTCTTT.

In this sample, this clonotype turned up many times. The rearrangement uses TRBV2 and TRBJ1-1; 8 nucleotides line up with TRBD1. Trimming at V came to 7 bases and at J to 1 base, leaving 5 bases not matched to a gene. This CDR3 spans 14 amino acids. CDR1 SNHLY and CDR2 FYNNEI come from the germline V gene. The CDR3 DNA sequence: TGTGCCAGCACTTCCCAGGGGGCGAACACTGAAGCTTTCTTT. Its protein is CASTSQGANTEAFF.

The table lists this clonotype with many counts. This chain joins TRBV24-1 and TRBJ2-3; TRBD1 is a possible D gene (6 bases). CDR1 is KGHDR, CDR2 SFDVKD, per germline. This CDR3 has 16 residues. V lost 3 bases to trimming and J lost 4 bases, with 16 bases between them. CDR3 sequence reads: CATSDRVQQGPDTQYF. The DNA of the CDR3 is TGTGCCACCAGTGATAGGGTTCAACAGGGCCCAGATACGCAGTATTTT.

This clonotype was recorded at least ten times. The chain carries TRBV14 and TRBJ2-1; the match to TRBD2 covers 8 bases. The germline gives CDR1 SGHDN, CDR2 FVKESK. V lost 4 bases to trimming and J lost 7 bases; unmatched junction nucleotides: 6. This CDR3 contains 14 residues. The CDR3 region is CASSLSGTSNEQFF. Written as DNA, the CDR3 is TGTGCCAGCAGCCTATCCGGGACTAGTAATGAGCAGTTCTTC.

The table lists this clonotype with a count of one. The chain employs TRBV5-6 and TRBJ2-1; 8 nucleotides agree with TRBD2. This CDR3 region has 15 residues. V shed 4 bases and J 3 bases; nucleotides not matched to a gene: 6. The germline gives CDR1 SGHDT, CDR2 YYEEEE. CDR3 loop: CASSTGGGFYNEQFF. CDR3 in DNA: TGTGCCAGCAGCACCGGGGGGGGGTTCTACAATGAGCAGTTCTTC.

This clonotype was seen at least ten times. The chain joins TRBV28 to TRBJ2-7; D unresolved. Trimming removed 7 bases from V and 3 bases from J, with 13 bases in between. Germline V gene sequence: CDR1 MDHEN, CDR2 SYDVKM. The CDR3 spans 13 residues. CDR3 bases: TGTGCCAGCACCTCGGGCACCCTCTACGAGCAGTACTTC. This codes for CASTSGTLYEQYF.

This clonotype came up many times. The CDR3 nucleotides are TGTGCCAGCAGTTCTGAGGGAGAGGTAAATGAGCAGTTCTTC. This encodes CASSSEGEVNEQFF. This chain joins TRBV12-3 or TRBV12-4 and TRBJ2-1, with D maybe TRBD2 (5 bases). V lost 4 bases and J 7 bases, leaving 14 bases between the germline ends. This CDR3 has 14 amino acids.

In the case of this clonotype: At one of its ends the junction is not consistent with the germline gene, which may arise from a read error. The CDR3 DNA follows: TGTACCAGCAGGTCTAACTATGGCTACACCTTC. Encoded protein: CTSRSNYGYTF. The chain combines TRBV2 with TRBJ1-2; no definite D call. There are 11 residues in the CDR3. The germline V gene encodes CDR1 SNHLY and CDR2 FYNNEI.

The rearrangement uses TRBV20-1 and TRBJ1-6; the D gene is possibly TRBD1 (5 bases). The CDR3 consists of 16 residues. CDR1 and CDR2 from the germline V gene are DFQATT and SNEGSKA (reference sequence). V was cut by 3 bases and J by 6 bases, with 18 bases left in between. CDR3 sequence (DNA): TGCAGTGCTAGTTCGCTTATAGTACAGGCTAATTCACCCCTCCACTTT. Translation: CSASSLIVQANSPLHF.

This clonotype was seen ten or more times. A much larger clone is a single base away; this may be a read error. The V call is TRBV6-6, the J call TRBJ2-7, with 9 positions matching TRBD1. The CDR3 consists of 14 residues. The germline CDR1 and CDR2 sequences are MNHNY and SVGAGI (reference sequence). The J segment lost 5 bases and the V segment lost 2 bases, leaving 4 bases of the junction unmatched. The CDR3 sequence: CASSYGTGYHEQYF. The CDR3 bases are TGTGCCAGCAGTTACGGGACAGGGTACCACGAGCAGTACTTC.

Points on this clonotype: A much larger clone is a single base away; this may be a read error. V usage is TRBV19 and J usage is TRBJ2-1; TRBD2 matches at 12 bases. The CDR3 contains 16 residues. Germline loops: CDR1 LNHDA, CDR2 SQIVND (reference sequence). Trimming removed 8 bases from V and 5 bases from J; junction bases left unmatched: 10. CDR3 DNA: TGTGCCAGTGCCCCCGGACTAGCGGGAATTCACAATGAGCAGTTCTTC. It encodes CASAPGLAGIHNEQFF.

Many counts were recorded for this clonotype. V is TRBV19 and J is TRBJ2-5; D is unclear. From germline, CDR1 is LNHDA and CDR2 SQIVND (reference sequence). V was cut by 9 bases and J by 2 bases, with 13 bases left in between. The CDR3 consists of 13 residues. DNA of the CDR3: TGTGCCAGCAGCCCCGGGCTACAAGAGACCCAGTACTTC. This encodes CASSPGLQETQYF.

This clonotype has only a few counts. The V call is TRBV5-4, the J call TRBJ2-7; D gene ambiguous. Looked up from germline, CDR1 is SGHNT and CDR2 is YYREEE (reference sequence). The CDR3 has 13 residues. The V and J ends lost 2 bases and 5 bases respectively, with 11 bases between them. DNA of the CDR3: TGTGCCAGCAGCTTCCCTCGTGGCGACGAGCAGTACTTC. It is translated as CASSFPRGDEQYF.

Many counts were recorded for this clonotype. The rearrangement joins TRBV5-1 to TRBJ2-7; the match to TRBD1 covers 8 bases. The CDR3 runs 16 residues. In germline, CDR1 is SGHRS, CDR2 YFSETQ. V dropped 4 bases and J dropped 2; count of bases not matched to a gene: 11. CDR3 sequence: CASSPTPGQVAYEQYF. The DNA for the CDR3 is TGCGCCAGCAGCCCTACCCCGGGACAGGTTGCCTACGAGCAGTACTTC. The complete variable domain, with remaining parts taken from reference TRBV5-1 and TRBJ2-7, reads KAGVTQTPRYLIKTRGQQVTLSCSPISGHRSVSWYQQTPGQGLQFLFEYFSETQRNKGNFPGRFSGRQFSNSRSEMNVSTLELGDSALYLCASSPTPGQVAYEQYFGPGTRLTVT.

This chain connects TRBV6-2 or TRBV6-3 to TRBJ2-1, with 11 nucleotides matching TRBD2. Germline loops: CDR1 MNHEY, CDR2 SVGEGT. The CDR3 length is 14 residues. V trimming: 4 bases; J trimming: 9 bases; junction bases outside the gene matches: 5. In DNA, the CDR3 is TGTGCCAGCAGTTTAGCGGGAGGGCAGGGTGAGCAGTTCTTC. It translates to CASSLAGGQGEQFF.

This clonotype was recorded at least ten times. The genes are TRBV7-2 and TRBJ1-5; tentatively, D is TRBD1 (5 bases). This CDR3 has 15 residues. Trimming removed 1 base at V and 6 bases at J, with 13 bases between. The germline V gene encodes CDR1 SGHTA and CDR2 FQGNSA. CDR3 region: CASSLGLGETQPQHF. The CDR3 nucleotides are TGTGCCAGCAGCTTAGGATTGGGGGAAACTCAGCCCCAGCATTTT.

This chain joins TRBV4-1 and TRBJ2-7; D unclear. This CDR3 has 14 amino acids. V lost 4 bases and J lost 1, with 11 bases in between. Germline loops: CDR1 MGHRA, CDR2 YSYEKL. The CDR3 here is CASSLVTQSYEQYF. The CDR3 region has the DNA TGCGCCAGCAGCCTCGTGACTCAGTCCTACGAGCAGTACTTC.

This chain links TRBV20-1 with TRBJ1-5; 8 bases map to TRBD1. Germline V gene data show CDR1 as DFQATT and CDR2 as SNEGSKA (reference sequence). J was trimmed by 2 bases and V by 5 bases; bases with no gene match: 5. There are 14 residues in the CDR3. The CDR3 region has the DNA TGCAGTGCTTCAGGGGGCGCGGGCAATCAGCCCCAGCATTTT. Its translation is CSASGGAGNQPQHF.

As for this clonotype: This may be a read error: a much more frequent sequence differs by one nucleotide. This chain uses TRBV5-4 with TRBJ1-2, with 9 bases identical to TRBD1. The CDR3 has 15 amino acids. The germline V gene encodes CDR1 SGHNT and CDR2 YYREEE (reference sequence). CDR3 sequence (DNA): TGTGCCAGCAGCTTGGCGGGACAGGGATCCTATGTCTACACCTTC. The encoded protein is CASSLAGQGSYVYTF.

This clonotype was seen at least ten times. The chain couples TRBV7-8 to TRBJ2-5; 8 bases are a match to TRBD2. This CDR3 is 18 amino acids long. The germline V gene encodes CDR1 SGHVS and CDR2 FQNEAQ. Trimming cost V 6 bases and J 4 bases; bases outside gene matches: 19. CDR3 DNA sequence: TGTGCCAGCAGTCTCCAGAGGCCCGGGCGGGAGGCCAGAGAGACCCAGTACTTC. Translation gives CASSLQRPGREARETQYF.

The genes are TRBV20-1 and TRBJ1-4, with 7 positions matching TRBD1. CDR3 size: 15 residues. V dropped 3 bases and J dropped 4; count of bases not matched to a gene: 8. Germline-derived CDR1 and CDR2 are DFQATT and SNEGSKA (reference sequence). CDR3 bases: TGCAGTGCTAGGGACTGGGGACAGAATAATGAAAAACTGTTTTTT. Amino acids: CSARDWGQNNEKLFF.

This clonotype was seen repeatedly, ten times or more. The chain is built from TRBV7-2 and TRBJ2-7, with D possibly matching TRBD2 (5 bases). The CDR3 is made up of 14 amino acids. V was cut by 6 bases and J by 3 bases, with 15 bases left in between. CDR1 is SGHTA, CDR2 FQGNSA, per germline. The CDR3 DNA sequence: TGTGCCAGCAGTCCTCCCGGGGTATTCTACGAGCAGTACTTC. Protein product: CASSPPGVFYEQYF.

This clonotype was counted ten times or more. The chain joins TRBV19 to TRBJ1-5; 9 bases map to TRBD1. Germline trimming cut 6 bases from V and 0 bases from J; bases unmatched to any gene: 6. CDR3 size: 16 residues. Germline V gene data show CDR1 as LNHDA and CDR2 as SQIVND (reference sequence). In DNA, the CDR3 is TGTGCCAGTAGGCCCGGGACAGGGTTTAGCAATCAGCCCCAGCATTTT. Amino acids: CASRPGTGFSNQPQHF.